The 8 T cell receptor beta chains reported below all come from one sample, sequenced in a study of blood T cell repertoires in COVID-19. Only in-frame clones appear in the TCRdb table, and some are missing; sequencing was by immunoSEQ multiplex PCR. The sample shows about 440,000 clones, roughly nine tenths of them seen only once. Sequenced material: PBMCs or T cells enriched from blood (not recorded which). The receptors were gathered from a woman between 18 and 29 years old with acute COVID-19.

This chain links TRBV27 with TRBJ2-7, with 11 bases identical to TRBD2. V shed 2 bases and J 7 bases; nucleotides not matched to a gene: 7. Germline V lookup: CDR1 MNHEY, CDR2 SMNVEV (reference sequence). CDR3 size: 15 residues. CDR3 amino acids: CASSLVSGGVREQYF. For the CDR3, the DNA is TGTGCCAGCAGTTTAGTTAGCGGGGGGGTGAGGGAGCAGTACTTC.

The chain couples TRBV9 to TRBJ2-5; D perhaps matches TRBD2 (5 bases). CDR3 size: 14 residues. Germline V gene lookup returns CDR1 SGDLS and CDR2 YYNGEE. Between the trimmed V and J ends, which lost 1 base and 2 bases, there was a span of 9 bases. CDR3 DNA sequence: TGTGCCAGCAGCGTAAGCCTAGCTCAAGAGACCCAGTACTTC. It translates to CASSVSLAQETQYF. The entire variable domain, with the rest obtained from reference TRBV9 and TRBJ2-5, is as follows: DSGVTQTPKHLITATGQRVTLRCSPRSGDLSVYWYQQSLDQGLQFLIQYYNGEERAKGNILERFSAQQFPDLHSELNLSSLELGDSALYFCASSVSLAQETQYFGPGTRLLVL.

The V and J genes are TRBV5-4 and TRBJ2-5; D ambiguous. V lost 2 bases, J lost 1 base, and 6 bases lay in between. The germline V gene encodes CDR1 SGHNT and CDR2 YYREEE (reference sequence). There are 13 residues in the CDR3. The CDR3 DNA reads TGTGCCAGCAGCTTCGTCAGCCAAGAGACCCAGTACTTC. Its protein is CASSFVSQETQYF.

This clone was seen a single time. The V gene is TRBV4-2, the J gene TRBJ1-3; 10 bases fit TRBD1. CDR1 and CDR2 (germline): LGHNA, YNFKEQ. This CDR3 comprises 17 residues. V was pared by 3 bases and J by 2 bases, with 7 bases of the junction left unmatched. CDR3 DNA: TGTGCCAGCAGCCACTCGACAGGGGGCAAGACTGGAAACACCATATATTTT. Its protein product is CASSHSTGGKTGNTIYF.

The rearrangement joins TRBV2 to TRBJ2-7, with unresolved D. The CDR3 is 11 amino acids. The germline V and J ends were trimmed by 8 bases and 3 bases, with 8 bases remaining between them. From germline, CDR1 is SNHLY and CDR2 FYNNEI. The CDR3 DNA reads as TGTGCCAGCGATAACAGCTACGAGCAGTACTTC. Translated: CASDNSYEQYF. Filled out from reference TRBV2 and TRBJ2-7, the complete variable domain reads EPEVTQTPSHQVTQMGQEVILRCVPISNHLYFYWYRQILGQKVEFLVSFYNNEISEKSEIFDDQFSVERPDGSNFTLKIRSTKLEDSAMYFCASDNSYEQYFGPGTRLTVT.

The chain is built from TRBV10-3 and TRBJ2-7; D perhaps matches TRBD2 (5 bases). Germline V gene data show CDR1 as ENHRY and CDR2 as SYGVKD. The V and J ends lost 2 bases and 6 bases respectively, with 11 bases between them. This CDR3 spans 13 amino acids. CDR3 nucleotide sequence: TGTGCCATCAGTGAGAGACCCAGCGGCGAGCAGTACTTC. Translation gives CAISERPSGEQYF.

The gene calls are TRBV6-4 and TRBJ2-7, with 7 bases lining up with TRBD1. CDR1 is MRHNA and CDR2 is SNTAGT in the germline V gene. There are 15 residues in the CDR3. With V trimmed by 3 bases and J by 0 bases, 5 bases remained unmatched. DNA for the CDR3: TGTGCCAGCAGTGAGTCGACAGGGAGCTCCTACGAGCAGTACTTC. This codes for CASSESTGSSYEQYF.

As regards this clone: This sample also contains other DNA sequences that code for the same CDR3. The chain links TRBV24-1 to TRBJ1-5; D perhaps matches TRBD1 (5 bases). Between the trimmed V and J ends, which lost 4 bases and 3 bases, there was a span of 9 bases. The CDR3 has 14 amino acids. The germline V gene has CDR1 KGHDR and CDR2 SFDVKD. CDR3 nucleotide sequence: TGTGCCACCAGTGAGGGGACTTCCAATCAGCCCCAGCATTTT. This gives the protein CATSEGTSNQPQHF.